This TCR beta chain was retrieved from a study of T cells in Graves' hyperthyroidism and ophthalmopathy. The diagnostic basis comprised clinical symptoms, serum thyroxine and TRAb, thyroid ultrasound and orbital computed tomography. RNA transcripts served as the template for amplifying TCR beta CDR3 regions. Researchers ran a first-round RT-PCR on the TCR CDR3 using the HTBI primer set. TCRdb re-called the multiplex PCR reads through MiXCR, storing one row per CDR3 protein. In the table there are almost 600,000 distinct CDR3 sequences, 14% of which are singletons. General study findings and limits: Ophthalmopathy, as predicted by the model, came a median about six months after the prediction. The blood repertoire included most of the expanded thyroid clonotypes above 0.001.

Concerning this clonotype itself: Its antigen is unknown.

The CDR3 contains 15 residues. Germline V lookup: CDR1 SGHTA, CDR2 FQGNSA. V was pared by 6 bases and J by 6 bases, with 13 bases of the junction left unmatched. This chain links TRBV7-2 with TRBJ2-7; 8 bases fit TRBD2. The sequencing input was blood. This clonotype originated in a young woman with Graves' hyperthyroidism that later progressed to Graves' ophthalmopathy. CDR3 sequence (DNA): TGTGCCAGCAGAGTCGGGAGGGTGGGGTTGGGCGAGCAGTACTTC. Its protein product is CASRVGRVGLGEQYF.